This record concerns one T cell receptor beta chain sequence. Its antigen is currently unknown. This specimen belongs to a study of radiotherapy plus CTLA-4 blockade in lung cancer. Across the whole study: Overall, 18% of patients showed an objective response, while over 30% attained disease control. Study-level points and caveats: Blood saw expansion of tumor-derived TCR clones after radiotherapy plus ipilimumab. How blood T cell clones changed early, along with interferon-beta, reportedly forecast response best.

Profiling relied on immunoSEQ multiplex PCR, and the TCRdb table lists in-frame clones only, not all of them. The table lists around 45,000 clones, roughly four fifths of them singletons, with around 10% in the top ten. It was focal radiation plus CTLA-4 blockade with ipilimumab that patients with chemo-refractory metastatic non-small-cell lung cancer received. This material consisted of peripheral blood, taken from a patient treated with radiotherapy plus ipilimumab. The clonotype originates from a human donor with non-small cell lung cancer who had stable disease on radiotherapy plus ipilimumab.

The chain's CDR3 is CASSFPDRAQYF. In DNA form, the CDR3 reads TGCGCCAGCAGCTTCCCCGACAGGGCCCAGTATTTT. The rearrangement uses TRBV5-1 and TRBJ2-3, with 7 nucleotides matching TRBD1. Germline V gene lookup returns CDR1 SGHRS and CDR2 YFSETQ. V lost 2 bases to trimming and J lost 12 bases; unmatched junction nucleotides: 6. The CDR3 sequence is 12 residues long.